The 31 T cell receptor beta chains reported below all come from one sample, sequenced in a study of blood T cell repertoires in COVID-19. Method: immunoSEQ multiplex PCR; TCRdb's copy keeps in-frame clones and lacks some. The table records some 240,000 clones, roughly 89% of them present only once. Sample: peripheral blood. All receptors come from a woman aged 40 to 55 who had recovered from COVID-19.

The rearrangement joins TRBV7-9 to TRBJ2-7; D uncertain. This CDR3 comprises 16 residues. Germline loops: CDR1 SEHNR, CDR2 FQNEAQ (reference sequence). V dropped 3 bases and J dropped 6 bases, with 21 bases sitting between them. In nucleotides, the CDR3 is TGTGCCAGCAGCTTTAGCCCCCTAGACGGTAGCAGCGAGCAGTACTTC. It translates to CASSFSPLDGSSEQYF.

The CDR3 DNA is TGCGCCAGCAGCTCCCGGACAAGGTCGAAAGGGAACGAGCAGTACTTC. Protein: CASSSRTRSKGNEQYF. The gene calls are TRBV4-1 and TRBJ2-7; tentatively, D is TRBD1 (5 bases). CDR3 size: 16 residues. The germline CDR1 and CDR2 sequences are MGHRA and YSYEKL. V lost 5 bases and J 5 bases, leaving 22 bases between the germline ends.

This sequence joins TRBV6-2 or TRBV6-3 and TRBJ2-2; D is possibly TRBD2 (6 bases). V gave up 4 bases and J gave up 6 bases, with 15 bases separating them. The germline CDR1 and CDR2 sequences are MNHEY and SVGEGT. The length of the CDR3 is 15 residues. The CDR3 sequence: CASSLRRGGAGELFF. For the CDR3, the DNA is TGTGCCAGCAGTTTGAGGAGGGGTGGTGCCGGGGAGCTGTTTTTT.

This clone showed up just a few times. This chain connects TRBV19 to TRBJ1-2; D might be TRBD1 (6 bases). V gave up 6 bases and J gave up 5 bases, with 13 bases separating them. The CDR3 runs 13 residues. Germline-derived CDR1 and CDR2 are LNHDA and SQIVND (reference sequence). CDR3 in amino acids: CASRRQGPYGYTF. Here the CDR3 DNA reads TGTGCCAGTAGGAGGCAGGGGCCGTATGGCTACACCTTC.

The rearrangement joins TRBV19 to TRBJ2-5; 8 bases match TRBD1. Germline-derived CDR1 and CDR2 are LNHDA and SQIVND (reference sequence). V gave up 4 bases and J gave up 4 bases; unmatched junction bases: 11. This CDR3 comprises 16 residues. The CDR3 loop is CASSTAGGRVGETQYF. The CDR3 DNA reads TGTGCCAGTAGTACGGCAGGGGGCCGGGTCGGAGAGACCCAGTACTTC.

This clone was recorded once. The chain is built from TRBV2 and TRBJ2-1, with 9 bases matching TRBD2. Germline CDR1 reads SNHLY; CDR2 reads FYNNEI. The CDR3 is 13 amino acids. V shed 6 bases, J shed 9 bases, and the junction held 6 bases outside the gene matches. The CDR3 loop is CASRANSGSEQFF. DNA of the CDR3: TGTGCCAGCAGAGCAAATAGCGGGAGTGAGCAGTTCTTC.

CDR3 in amino acids: CASSFTSGGHYEQYF. In nucleotides, the CDR3 is TGTGCCAGTAGTTTCACTAGCGGGGGGCATTACGAGCAGTACTTC. The chain joins TRBV19 to TRBJ2-7; 12 bases are shared with TRBD2. The CDR3 covers 15 residues. The germline CDR1 and CDR2 sequences are LNHDA and SQIVND (reference sequence). J was trimmed by 4 bases and V by 5 bases; bases with no gene match: 6.

The rearrangement uses TRBV5-5 and TRBJ2-3; 7 bases map to TRBD2. The CDR3 spans 18 residues. J gave up 4 bases and V 1 base, and 15 bases lay outside the gene matches. Germline V CDR1 and CDR2: SGHKS, YYEKEE (reference sequence). DNA of the CDR3: TGTGCCAGCAGCTTGTATAGGGCGGGGGTGGTTTCGGCAGATACGCAGTATTTT. This gives the protein CASSLYRAGVVSADTQYF.

The chain is built from TRBV7-9 and TRBJ2-2; 10 bases fit TRBD2. The CDR3 is made up of 18 amino acids. With 8 bases clipped from V and 3 bases from J, the junction kept 15 bases outside the gene matches. Germline V lookup: CDR1 SEHNR, CDR2 FQNEAQ (reference sequence). The CDR3 coding sequence is TGTGCCAGCTACCCGCCCCGAAGCGGGGGGGTCGACACCGGGGAGCTGTTTTTT. Protein sequence: CASYPPRSGGVDTGELFF. Complete variable domain (other parts from reference TRBV7-9 and TRBJ2-2): DTGVSQNPRHKITKRGQNVTFRCDPISEHNRLYWYRQTLGQGPEFLTYFQNEAQLEKSRLLSDRFSAERPKGSFSTLEIQRTEQGDSAMYLCASYPPRSGGVDTGELFFGEGSRLTVL.

This chain uses TRBV19 with TRBJ1-5; D unclear. Germline V CDR1 and CDR2: LNHDA, SQIVND (reference sequence). V shed 8 bases and J shed 2 bases, with 13 bases lying between them. The CDR3 totals 14 residues. This CDR3 is CASRGSTGNQPQHF. In nucleotides, the CDR3 is TGTGCCAGTCGCGGCAGTACGGGCAATCAGCCCCAGCATTTT.

The CDR3 DNA reads as TGTGCCATCAGTGACACCAAAGTGGCGGTTATCTATGGCTACACCTTC. Its translation: CAISDTKVAVIYGYTF. This rearrangement joins TRBV10-3 to TRBJ1-2; D not resolved. Germline lookup yields CDR1 ENHRY and CDR2 SYGVKD. The germline V and J ends were trimmed by 3 bases and 4 bases, with 18 bases remaining between them. The CDR3 extends over 16 amino acids.

The chain employs TRBV10-1 and TRBJ2-4, with D possibly being TRBD2 (6 bases). Germline-derived CDR1 and CDR2 are WNHNN and SYGVQD (reference sequence). Between the trimmed V and J ends, which lost 0 bases and 8 bases, there was a span of 23 bases. This CDR3 is built from 18 residues. CDR3: CASSESPTWDSPGDIQYF. DNA of the CDR3: TGCGCCAGCAGTGAGTCCCCAACCTGGGACTCACCTGGGGACATTCAGTACTTC.

This chain joins TRBV29-1 and TRBJ2-7; 7 nucleotides line up with TRBD2. Germline loops: CDR1 SQVTM, CDR2 ANQGSEA. CDR3 length equals 13 residues. With 7 bases clipped from V and 4 bases from J, the junction kept 10 bases outside the gene matches. The CDR3 region has the DNA TGCAGCGACAGACCCCCTAGCGGTTACGAGCAGTACTTC. It yields the protein CSDRPPSGYEQYF.

The V gene is TRBV5-4, the J gene TRBJ2-7; D ambiguous. This CDR3 has 11 amino acids. V was cut by 3 bases and J by 7 bases, with 8 bases left in between. Germline assignment: CDR1 SGHNT and CDR2 YYREEE (reference sequence). CDR3 region: CASSSQVEQYF. CDR3 nucleotides: TGTGCCAGCAGCTCGCAGGTAGAGCAGTACTTC.

CDR3 residues: CASSLVGTTDTQYF. The DNA for the CDR3 is TGTGCCAGCAGCTTAGTGGGGACTACAGATACGCAGTATTTT. J is TRBJ2-3 and V is TRBV11-2, with a weak D call TRBD2 (6 bases). The CDR3 loop spans 14 amino acids. Germline V gives CDR1 SGHAT, CDR2 FQNNGV. V was shortened by 1 base and J by 3 bases, with 8 bases between the two germline ends.

The chain is built from TRBV27 and TRBJ2-3; 10 bases agree with TRBD2. Germline values: CDR1 MNHEY, CDR2 SMNVEV (reference sequence). There are 15 residues in the CDR3. After removal of 6 bases from V and 6 bases from J, the junction contained 9 bases not matched to a gene. The CDR3 sequence: CASRIIAGGADTQYF. Written as DNA, the CDR3 is TGTGCCAGCAGGATAATAGCGGGGGGTGCTGATACGCAGTATTTT.

This chain connects TRBV5-1 to TRBJ2-5; tentatively, D is TRBD2 (5 bases). Germline assignment: CDR1 SGHRS and CDR2 YFSETQ. Between the trimmed V and J ends, which lost 2 bases and 3 bases, there was a span of 14 bases. This CDR3 has 15 amino acids. The CDR3 DNA follows: TGCGCCAGCAGCTTTTTAGCGTCGAAAGAAGAGACCCAGTACTTC. Translated, it gives CASSFLASKEETQYF.

The V call is TRBV7-2, the J call TRBJ1-4; no clear D gene. Germline-derived CDR1 and CDR2 are SGHTA and FQGNSA. This CDR3 is 15 amino acids long. Trimming left V 1 base short and J 3 bases short, with 9 bases between. CDR3 DNA sequence: TGTGCCAGCAGCTTAGTTCGATCGGCTAATGAAAAACTGTTTTTT. This codes for CASSLVRSANEKLFF.

V gene TRBV19 combines with J gene TRBJ1-1; TRBD1 agrees at 8 bases. The germline CDR1 and CDR2 sequences are LNHDA and SQIVND (reference sequence). The CDR3 consists of 15 residues. The V and J ends lost 2 bases and 1 base, in that order; junction bases with no gene match: 3. CDR3 region: CASSITGTGNTEAFF. CDR3 DNA sequence: TGTGCCAGTAGTATAACCGGGACAGGGAACACTGAAGCTTTCTTT. The full variable domain, with the rest looked up from reference TRBV19 and TRBJ1-1, is DGGITQSPKYLFRKEGQNVTLSCEQNLNHDAMYWYRQDPGQGLRLIYYSQIVNDFQKGDIAEGYSVSREKKESFPLTVTSAQKNPTAFYLCASSITGTGNTEAFFGQGTRLTVV.

This clone was detected once. The CDR3: CASSVTTGEKYEQYF. The CDR3 DNA is TGTGCCAGCAGCGTGACGACAGGCGAGAAATACGAGCAGTACTTC. This chain uses TRBV9 with TRBJ2-7; tentatively, D is TRBD1 (6 bases). There are 15 residues in the CDR3. Per germline, CDR1 SGDLS and CDR2 YYNGEE. V was shortened by 2 bases and J by 4 bases, with 16 bases between the two germline ends.

This clone was recorded only once. V and J are TRBV10-3 and TRBJ1-4, with 9 bases matching TRBD1. The V gene's germline CDR1 is ENHRY and CDR2 SYGVKD. There are 13 residues in the CDR3. Trimming took 2 bases from V and 8 from J; bases not matched to a gene: 0. The CDR3 DNA reads as TGTGCCATCAGTGAGGGACAGGGGGAAAAACTGTTTTTT. As protein: CAISEGQGEKLFF.

The chain links TRBV12-1 to TRBJ1-1. TRBV12-1 is a recognized pseudogene. CDR3 size: 16 residues. The CDR3 is CASSFSFPGFNTEAFF. The CDR3 region has the DNA TGTGCCAGCAGCTTTAGTTTTCCCGGTTTTAACACTGAAGCTTTCTTT.

This sequence joins TRBV12-3 or TRBV12-4 and TRBJ2-5, with 8 bases lining up with TRBD2. This CDR3 spans 12 amino acids. The J segment lost 4 bases and the V segment lost 7 bases, leaving 2 bases of the junction unmatched. CDR3: CASTGTRETQYF. CDR3 DNA sequence: TGTGCCAGCACAGGGACTAGAGAGACCCAGTACTTC.

The chain recombines TRBV9 with TRBJ2-3, with D maybe TRBD2 (5 bases). CDR1 and CDR2 from the germline V gene are SGDLS and YYNGEE. Trimming left V 3 bases short and J 2 bases short, with 13 bases between. The CDR3 loop spans 15 amino acids. CDR3 region: CASSDLRDHTDTQYF. CDR3 in DNA: TGTGCCAGCAGCGACTTGAGGGATCACACAGATACGCAGTATTTT.

This chain links TRBV5-1 with TRBJ2-5, with D maybe TRBD1 (6 bases). This CDR3 is 13 amino acids long. Between the trimmed V and J ends, which lost 3 bases and 3 bases, there was a span of 9 bases. From germline, CDR1 is SGHRS and CDR2 YFSETQ. The DNA for the CDR3 is TGCGCCAGCAGCTGGGGACACAAAGAGACCCAGTACTTC. It yields the protein CASSWGHKETQYF.

The chain combines TRBV18 with TRBJ2-1; D is undetermined. Looked up from germline, CDR1 is KGHSH and CDR2 is LQKENI. Trimming cost V 2 bases and J 7 bases, with 9 bases left between them. CDR3 length: 13 amino acids. DNA of the CDR3: TGTGCCAGCTCACCAACTCCAAAGAATGAGCAGTTCTTC. The encoded protein is CASSPTPKNEQFF.

This chain connects TRBV3-1 (or the pseudogene TRBV3-2) to TRBJ2-5, with a weak D call TRBD2 (6 bases). The CDR3 loop spans 14 amino acids. The V gene's germline CDR1 is LGHDT and CDR2 YNNKEL (reference sequence). V was shortened by 7 bases and J by 0 bases, with 12 bases between the two germline ends. CDR3 amino acids: CASNGWGDQETQYF. In DNA, the CDR3 is TGTGCCAGCAATGGGTGGGGGGACCAAGAGACCCAGTACTTC.

This chain connects TRBV18 to TRBJ2-7, with 9 positions matching TRBD1. The length of the CDR3 is 18 residues. From germline, CDR1 is KGHSH and CDR2 LQKENI. V lost 2 bases, J lost 0 bases, and 11 bases stayed unmatched. CDR3: CASSPDAHRGPSSYEQYV. The CDR3 nucleotides read TGTGCCAGCTCACCAGACGCGCACAGGGGGCCCAGCTCCTACGAGCAGTACGTC.

The rearrangement joins TRBV18 to TRBJ2-5, with 9 bases lining up with TRBD2. The germline V gene encodes CDR1 KGHSH and CDR2 LQKENI. This CDR3 is built from 15 residues. The V segment lost 5 bases and the J segment 2 bases; nucleotides outside the gene matches: 6. The CDR3 DNA reads TGTGCCAGCTCAGATCTGACTAGCGGACAAGAGACCCAGTACTTC. Residues: CASSDLTSGQETQYF.

The rearrangement uses TRBV6-5 and TRBJ1-1; the match to TRBD1 covers 8 bases. Germline values: CDR1 MNHEY, CDR2 SVGAGI. The CDR3 covers 15 residues. Trimming cost V 7 bases and J 2 bases; bases outside gene matches: 9. The CDR3 region has the DNA TGTGCCAGCAACCGACACAGGGGGACAAACACTGAAGCTTTCTTT. It yields the protein CASNRHRGTNTEAFF.

V usage is TRBV7-9 and J usage is TRBJ2-7, with D possibly being TRBD1 (6 bases). Trimming pared 4 bases from V and 5 bases from J, leaving 12 bases between. This CDR3 is built from 13 residues. Germline-derived CDR1 and CDR2 are SEHNR and FQNEAQ (reference sequence). DNA of the CDR3: TGTGCCAGCAGCTCAACAGGGATCCACGAGCAGTACTTC. Translation gives CASSSTGIHEQYF. Complete variable domain (other parts from reference TRBV7-9 and TRBJ2-7): DTGVSQNPRHKITKRGQNVTFRCDPISEHNRLYWYRQTLGQGPEFLTYFQNEAQLEKSRLLSDRFSAERPKGSFSTLEIQRTEQGDSAMYLCASSSTGIHEQYFGPGTRLTVT.